Listed here is a single T cell receptor (beta chain). The antigen this receptor binds is unknown. Lacking the conserved final phenylalanine or tryptophan, this CDR3 likely reflects a read error. Because the CDR3's place on the DNA is in doubt, the DNA is left out and the CDR3 is given as listed by TCRdb. For the CD8 naive samples, CD45RO-negative cells were positively selected for CCR7, yielding a CD45RA+CCR7+ population from which TemRA cells were excluded. Donors were healthy HIV-negative adults with no recently reported acute infections or vaccinations. Every donor was a Caucasian adult residing in Nashville, Tennessee, USA. After blood collection by leukapheresis, PBMCs were isolated using Ficoll-Histopaque density gradient centrifugation and then cryopreserved in the vapor phase of liquid nitrogen. Purity and quantity of every magnetically sorted T cell population were checked by analytical flow cytometry. Genomic DNA was isolated from each sorted fraction and quantified by UV absorbance on a Nanodrop 2000c.

These data originate in a study of shared clonotypes between healthy human individuals (dated by TCRdb to about 2020). About the full investigation: The cohort included a few men and a couple of women between 18 and 49 years of age. Between about 0.85 and 9.5 billion PBMCs per donor were obtained by leukapheresis. Blood TCR repertoires of 5 or 6 healthy adults were deeply sequenced to estimate repertoire size and the extent of clonotype sharing between individuals. To increase sequencing depth and limit assay-specific biases, TCR repertoire library preparation and sequencing were carried out by different laboratories using diverse techniques. For each donor, three plates each were used for CD4 naive and CD4 memory, two plates were used for CD8 naive, and one plate was used for CD8 memory.

Using the deep immunoSEQ assay, multiplex PCR amplified TCR CDR3 regions from genomic DNA. For each cell subset, the extracted genomic DNA was distributed evenly across all wells of several immunoSEQ 96-well plates, and each plate served as one replicate. Each replicate PCR for sorted subsets received about 210 ng genomic DNA, equal to tens of thousands of T cell genomes. Purified libraries were quantified with a Qubit 3.0 fluorometer, sized on a Bioanalyzer 2100, and re-quantified with the KAPA Library Quantification kit. Each immunoSEQ 96-well plate was sequenced on its own single-read 150-cycle Illumina NextSeq 550 flow cell. On the authors' methods: Because the immunoSEQ output held only junctional sequences and lacked quality scores, the filtering could not match the filtering applied to full-length reads. Sequences were annotated with PyIR, a Python wrapper for IgBLAST v1.9, using IMGT germline references to assign V/J genes and CDR3. Reads with weak V/J assignments (E-value above 1e-6), missing CDR3, stop codons, out-of-frame junctions, or ambiguous translated residues were removed. V3J clonotypes were defined as sequences sharing the same inferred V gene, J gene, and CDR3 amino acid sequence. Percentage overlap between repertoires was computed as shared unique clonotypes divided by the size of the smaller repertoire. Repertoire richness was assessed with RTK rarefaction, the Chao1 estimator, and Recon v2.1 estimates of unobserved clonotypes. OLGA was used to compute generation probabilities for all TCRbeta clonotypes that the gDNA method yielded from several donors. The table comes from immuneACCESS by way of TCRdb, which keeps in-frame sequences with V and J called. Part of the clones is missing from these tables; in studies checked, under half for an unresolved V gene and the rest for unknown reasons. The DNA was the basis for D and trimming; V, J and clone size are from that table. The table for this sample lists around 1,900,000 clones; 93% of them were counted only once. The top ten clones comprise around 1.8% of the sample.

Inclusive of both ends, the CDR3 amounts to 11 amino acids. The study at large found these results: The small number of donors limited the genetic and exposure-history diversity represented. Sampling was restricted to blood, and TCR repertoires in tissues likely differ from the TCR repertoires found in blood. Incomplete sequencing was indicated by rarefaction of sorted-subset datasets, despite the large sequencing depth. Compared with non-shared clonotypes, the clonotypes found in all four sorted-subset donors had higher generation probabilities. Larger estimated clonotype richness was generally found for naive subsets than for memory subsets. Sharing across several donors was observed for about 5% of naive CD4, under 4% of naive CD8, over 2% of memory CD4, and around 0.4% of memory CD8 clonotypes. Pairwise subsampling led to the expectation that sequencing depth would affect the degree of clonotype sharing among donors.

The sample taken for sequencing was naive CD8+ T cells from PBMCs. The cell subset or site label corresponds to: CD45RA+CCR7+. The receptor chain draws on TRBV21-1 and TRBJ1-2. TRBV21-1 is termed a pseudogene. This clonotype was sampled from a man aged 18 to 35 in good health. Some clones in this sample may be carry-over from other donors' samples. CDR3 sequence: CASSKAPSSGI.